The rows below give T cell receptor beta chains drawn from one sample of a study of vaccination effects on CD4 cells after COVID-19. Their antigens remain unidentified. The assay was immunoSEQ multiplex PCR, and TCRdb's table has in-frame clones only and misses some. There are approximately 30,000 clones in the sample; about four fifths occur only once, and roughly 1.4% lies in the top ten. This sample comprised CD4+ T cells from PBMCs cultured with HCoV-NL63 spike peptides, obtained after COVID-19 vaccination. All receptors come from a human donor who received a COVID-19 vaccine. Some clones in this sample may be carry-over from other donors' samples. Each CDR3 is given with its conserved first and last residue. Each record gives: D gene, V gene, CDR3 protein. D genes are given only for firm matches.

- TRBV2 CASSAYNEQFF
- TRBV24-1 CATSASEVGGRETQYF
- TRBV5-6 CASSLVGGLANVLTF
TRBD1 TRBV5-1 CASSEGQGINGEQFF
- TRBV5-8 CASPTGGVSDTEAFF
TRBD2 TRBV24-1 CATSEPRGGKDTQYF
- TRBV6-5 CASSWSSVQETQYF
- TRBV2 CASSAGAGNTGELFF
- TRBV28 CASSEAGTDTQYF
- TRBV5-1 CASSLERGRTEAFF
- TRBV15 CATSRVQGVPNSPLHF
TRBD1 TRBV28 CASSPRGQGNEKLFF
- TRBV7-3 CASSLLGGASYNEQFF
TRBD1 TRBV9 CASSSGTGGFYGYTF
- TRBV3-1/TRBV3-2 CASSQLGGTGELFF
- TRBV2 CASSEGAGVIRELFF
TRBD1 TRBV4-2 CASNKNRQGSNYGYTF
TRBD1 TRBV7-3 CASSPRQGNTEAFF
- TRBV11-3 CASSSSAGSGANVLTF
- TRBV11-1 CASREAFGTDTEAFF
TRBD2 TRBV7-2 CASSSWEGGTDTQYF
TRBD1 TRBV7-2 CASSIGGTGRVAEAFF
TRBD2 TRBV5-1 CASSLGTSGGSTDTQYF
TRBD1 TRBV6-5 CASSYLGRGLNTEAFF
- TRBV19 CASSPSQRGRLGTTNEKLFF
- TRBV6-5 CASSYFGALAEAFF
- TRBV6-1 CASSDRADTEAFF
TRBD1 TRBV28 CASSLLGTGSQETQYF
TRBD1 TRBV7-9 CASSLGQGDEKLFF
- TRBV10-3 CATLNPGQETQYF
TRBD1 TRBV12-5 CASGGQGWIQPQHF
- TRBV24-1 CATTEGGRNTGELFF
TRBD2 TRBV7-3 CASSAQLAGPTDTQYF
TRBD1 TRBV7-2 CASSGRQGTEAFF
- TRBV5-6 CASSGAGETGELFF
TRBD2 TRBV6-2/TRBV6-3 CASSLGLAGANQETQYF